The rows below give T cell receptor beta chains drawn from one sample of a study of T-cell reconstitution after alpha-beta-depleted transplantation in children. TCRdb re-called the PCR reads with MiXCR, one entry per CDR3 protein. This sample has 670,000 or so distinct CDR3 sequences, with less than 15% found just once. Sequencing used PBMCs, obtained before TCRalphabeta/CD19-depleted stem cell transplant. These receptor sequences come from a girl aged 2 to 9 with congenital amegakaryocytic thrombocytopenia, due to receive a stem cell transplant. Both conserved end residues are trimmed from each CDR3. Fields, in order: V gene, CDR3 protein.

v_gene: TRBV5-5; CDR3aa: ASSSRGLHTDTQY
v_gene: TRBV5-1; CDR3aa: ASSRDAAYGYT
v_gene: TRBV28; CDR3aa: ASSLWSTGTGELF
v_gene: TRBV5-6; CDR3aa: ASSLIGSPLGETQY
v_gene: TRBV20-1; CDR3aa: SARVALPAYNEQF
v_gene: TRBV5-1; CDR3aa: ASSLEMREDTQY
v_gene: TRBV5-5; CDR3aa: ASSSGGGGRNTEAF
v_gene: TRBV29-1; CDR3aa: SVSWNGGRPRQETQY
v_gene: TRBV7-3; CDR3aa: ASSLNSGLTYNEQF
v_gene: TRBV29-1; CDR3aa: SVAEIHDEQY
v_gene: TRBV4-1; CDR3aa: ASSNNQDSGANVLT
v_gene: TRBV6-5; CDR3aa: ASIASADEQY
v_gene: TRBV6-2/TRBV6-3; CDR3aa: ASSYATLQGGHQETQY
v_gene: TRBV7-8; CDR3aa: ASSLMAGGAGELF
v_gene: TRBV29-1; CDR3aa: SVEGLAGTDTQY
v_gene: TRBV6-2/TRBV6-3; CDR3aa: ASRKTGGHYGYT
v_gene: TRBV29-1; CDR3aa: SVTGTEATDTQY
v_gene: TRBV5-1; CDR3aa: ASSLTETEFQETQY
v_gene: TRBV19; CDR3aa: ASSTNGGYT
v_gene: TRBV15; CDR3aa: ATSGPGLVAGELF
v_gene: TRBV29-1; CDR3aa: SVRTSGRTLLADTQY
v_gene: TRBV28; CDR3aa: ASSYRNTDTQY
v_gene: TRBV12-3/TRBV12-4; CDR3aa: ASTRLNEQF
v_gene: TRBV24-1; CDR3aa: ATSDPSSGSYNEQF
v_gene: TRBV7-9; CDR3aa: ASSPSGVQGTYEQY
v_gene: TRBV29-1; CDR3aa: SVAGVPSKF
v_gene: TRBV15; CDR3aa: ATSRRQHEQF
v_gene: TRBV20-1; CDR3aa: SARVVLTNEQY
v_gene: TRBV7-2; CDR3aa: ASYLKGQGVGNEQF
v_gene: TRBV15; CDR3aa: ATSRQQLSYEQY
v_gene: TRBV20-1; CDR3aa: SAGIGLAGLNEQF
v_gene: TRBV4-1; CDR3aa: ASSHVQGPRGQPQH